This passage covers 24 T cell receptor beta chains from one sample sequenced in a study of blood T cell repertoires in COVID-19. Sequenced by immunoSEQ multiplex PCR; TCRdb stores in-frame clones only, minus some. The data show about 73,000 clones, with 70% to 85% seen just once and around 4.5% held by the top ten. The sample comprised peripheral blood. The source is a woman aged 55-70 years with acute or convalescent COVID-19.

Turning to this clone: One end of the junction fails to match germline, which may point to a read error. CDR3 in DNA: TGTGCCAGCAGCGAAGGCGGCGTCGGACAGAGCCTCTATGGCTACACCTTC. Its translation: CASSEGGVGQSLYGYTF. The V gene is TRBV6-1, the J gene TRBJ1-2; D is possibly TRBD1 (6 bases). Germline V gene sequence: CDR1 MNHNS, CDR2 SASEGT. The CDR3 runs 17 residues.

This clone was counted at least ten times. This rearrangement joins TRBV7-3 to TRBJ2-3, with D possibly being TRBD2 (6 bases). Germline loops: CDR1 SGHTA, CDR2 FQGTGA. Deletions cut 3 bases from V and 3 bases from J, with 10 bases between. The CDR3 consists of 14 residues. CDR3 nucleotides: TGTGCCAGCAGCTTGACCGGGACTACAGATACGCAGTATTTT. Protein: CASSLTGTTDTQYF.

This clone was observed a handful of times. The chain joins TRBV19 to TRBJ1-1; 8 nucleotides agree with TRBD1. From germline, CDR1 is LNHDA and CDR2 SQIVND (reference sequence). This CDR3 is built from 16 residues. J gave up 2 bases and V 4 bases, and 9 bases lay outside the gene matches. The CDR3 is CASSSLDRGRNTEAFF. The CDR3 nucleotides read TGTGCCAGTAGTAGCCTAGACAGGGGAAGAAACACTGAAGCTTTCTTT. Filled out from reference TRBV19 and TRBJ1-1, the complete variable domain reads DGGITQSPKYLFRKEGQNVTLSCEQNLNHDAMYWYRQDPGQGLRLIYYSQIVNDFQKGDIAEGYSVSREKKESFPLTVTSAQKNPTAFYLCASSSLDRGRNTEAFFGQGTRLTVV.

In this sample, this clone turned up a few times. The genes are TRBV6-5 and TRBJ2-3; TRBD1 matches 7 bases. J gave up 1 base and V 6 bases, and 7 bases lay outside the gene matches. Germline-derived CDR1 and CDR2 are MNHEY and SVGAGI. This CDR3 comprises 15 residues. For the CDR3, the DNA is TGTGCCAGCAGGGGAACAGGGGTGGGCACAGATACGCAGTATTTT. This codes for CASRGTGVGTDTQYF.

This clone was detected only a few times. The gene calls are TRBV29-1 and TRBJ1-1; maybe TRBD1 (6 bases). This CDR3 contains 12 residues. In germline, CDR1 is SQVTM, CDR2 ANQGSEA. V was trimmed by 8 bases and J by 1 base, leaving 11 bases between them. CDR3 coding DNA: TGCAGCATTTACAGGGAGAACACTGAAGCTTTCTTT. Its protein is CSIYRENTEAFF.

This rearrangement joins TRBV20-1 to TRBJ1-2; D may be TRBD1 (6 bases). This CDR3 spans 15 amino acids. V was clipped by 3 bases and J by 7 bases, with 21 bases between them. Germline V gene data show CDR1 as DFQATT and CDR2 as SNEGSKA (reference sequence). CDR3 residues: CSASPPARGGGGYTF. Written as DNA, the CDR3 is TGCAGTGCTAGTCCCCCGGCCAGGGGCGGCGGTGGCTACACCTTC.

The chain couples TRBV12-3 or TRBV12-4 to TRBJ2-7, with 9 bases fitting TRBD1. The trim removed 4 bases at V and 2 bases at J, leaving 0 bases unmatched. This CDR3 region has 13 residues. The CDR3 DNA follows: TGTGCCAGCAGTTGGGACAGGGCCTACGAGCAGTACTTC. Translating it yields CASSWDRAYEQYF.

The chain carries TRBV3-1 (or the pseudogene TRBV3-2) and TRBJ1-3, with TRBD1 identical over 7 bases. The junction had 8 bases not matched to a gene; V was cut back by 2 bases and J by 4 bases. The length of the CDR3 is 16 residues. CDR1 LGHDT and CDR2 YNNKEL come from the germline V gene (reference sequence). Written as DNA, the CDR3 is TGTGCCAGCAGCCAAAGGCAGACAGGGCGCGGAAACACCATATATTTT. Its translation: CASSQRQTGRGNTIYF.

The V call is TRBV2, the J call TRBJ1-5; 7 nucleotides agree with TRBD1. Germline CDR1 SNHLY, CDR2 FYNNEI. There are 15 residues in the CDR3. The V segment lost 9 bases and the J segment 10 bases; nucleotides outside the gene matches: 18. CDR3 bases: TGTGCCAGTAATGAAAGAGGGGGACAGAGTTTTCCCCAGCATTTT. Translated: CASNERGGQSFPQHF. The full variable domain, in which reference TRBV2 and TRBJ1-5 provide the parts outside the CDR3, is EPEVTQTPSHQVTQMGQEVILRCVPISNHLYFYWYRQILGQKVEFLVSFYNNEISEKSEIFDDQFSVERPDGSNFTLKIRSTKLEDSAMYFCASNERGGQSFPQHFGDGTRLSIL.

This clone was seen a handful of times. The V call is TRBV6-1, the J call TRBJ1-5; D unresolved. Trimming removed 7 bases at V and 9 bases at J, with 19 bases between. From germline, CDR1 is MNHNS and CDR2 SASEGT. The CDR3 is 14 amino acids. The CDR3 sequence is CASNYQETSGPQHF. CDR3 nucleotides: TGTGCCAGCAATTATCAGGAGACAAGCGGGCCCCAGCATTTT.

The chain combines TRBV30 with TRBJ1-6, with D hard to call. This CDR3 has 12 residues. Germline lookup yields CDR1 GTSNPN and CDR2 SVGIG (reference sequence). Trimming left V 2 bases short and J 9 bases short, with 8 bases between. CDR3 sequence reads: CAWSLRVSPLHF. The CDR3 nucleotides are TGTGCCTGGAGTTTGAGGGTTTCACCCCTCCACTTT.

The chain combines TRBV4-2 with TRBJ1-5; TRBD1 agrees at 8 bases. This CDR3 region has 18 residues. In germline, CDR1 is LGHNA, CDR2 YNFKEQ. J lost 1 base, V lost 0 bases, and 8 bases had no gene match. CDR3 sequence (DNA): TGTGCCAGCAGCCAAGAGGGTAGCAGGGGGCTAAGCAATCAGCCCCAGCATTTT. It is translated as CASSQEGSRGLSNQPQHF.

The chain carries TRBV5-1 and TRBJ2-3; perhaps TRBD2 as D (6 bases). Germline V lookup: CDR1 SGHRS, CDR2 YFSETQ. The CDR3 is 14 amino acids. V lost 5 bases, J lost 2 bases, and 12 bases lay in between. CDR3 amino acids: CASSTGSATDTQYF. In DNA, the CDR3 is TGCGCCAGCAGTACCGGGAGCGCCACAGATACGCAGTATTTT. Using reference TRBV5-1 and TRBJ2-3 for the parts outside the CDR3, the full variable domain is KAGVTQTPRYLIKTRGQQVTLSCSPISGHRSVSWYQQTPGQGLQFLFEYFSETQRNKGNFPGRFSGRQFSNSRSEMNVSTLELGDSALYLCASSTGSATDTQYFGPGTRLTVL.

V gene TRBV3-1 (or the pseudogene TRBV3-2) combines with J gene TRBJ1-2; D ambiguous. Trimming stripped 2 bases from V and 5 bases from J, with 6 bases between. CDR3 size: 12 residues. Germline assignment: CDR1 LGHDT and CDR2 YNNKEL (reference sequence). The CDR3 region is CASSQRRYGYTF. CDR3 sequence (DNA): TGTGCCAGCAGCCAAAGGCGGTATGGCTACACCTTC.

The chain couples TRBV18 to TRBJ1-6; D gene unclear. This CDR3 comprises 15 residues. CDR1 and CDR2 (germline): KGHSH, LQKENI. With 6 bases removed from V and 6 bases from J, the gap between germline ends came to 15 bases. CDR3 protein: CASSPFSELNSPLHF. As DNA, the CDR3 is TGTGCCAGCTCCCCTTTCAGCGAACTTAATTCACCCCTCCACTTT.

Written as DNA, the CDR3 is TGTGCCAGCAGCTTACCGGGACAGGGCTACGAGCAGTACTTC. It codes for CASSLPGQGYEQYF. The chain employs TRBV7-6 and TRBJ2-7; 9 bases are a match to TRBD1. Unmatched junction bases numbered 2, after V lost 2 bases and J lost 3 bases. Germline V gives CDR1 SGHVS, CDR2 FNYEAQ. The CDR3 is made up of 14 amino acids.

This clone was counted once. The V and J genes are TRBV19 and TRBJ1-1, with D tentatively TRBD1 (5 bases). Trimming took off 9 bases at V and 4 bases at J, with 18 bases between the two ends. CDR1 and CDR2 (germline): LNHDA, SQIVND (reference sequence). The CDR3 runs to 14 residues. The CDR3 coding sequence is TGTGCCAGCAACAACCAGGGCGGGATCACTGAAGCTTTCTTT. Protein: CASNNQGGITEAFF.

The chain recombines TRBV9 with TRBJ2-6; no definite D call. Germline loops: CDR1 SGDLS, CDR2 YYNGEE. The V gene lost 4 bases and the J gene lost 2 bases, with 10 bases spanning the gap. This CDR3 spans 15 amino acids. This CDR3 is CASSLEQAGANVLTF. CDR3 in DNA: TGTGCCAGCAGCCTGGAGCAAGCTGGGGCCAACGTCCTGACTTTC.

V gene TRBV29-1 combines with J gene TRBJ1-1; a possible D gene is TRBD1 (6 bases). The germline V and J ends were trimmed by 5 bases and 2 bases, with 15 bases remaining between them. Germline-derived CDR1 and CDR2 are SQVTM and ANQGSEA. The CDR3 extends over 14 amino acids. CDR3 nucleotides: TGCAGCGTTAGACCGGGACATGACAACACTGAAGCTTTCTTT. Residues: CSVRPGHDNTEAFF.

V and J are TRBV7-3 and TRBJ2-7; 9 nucleotides match TRBD1. Per germline, CDR1 SGHTA and CDR2 FQGTGA. The CDR3 contains 13 residues. With V trimmed by 5 bases and J by 3 bases, 2 bases remained unmatched. The DNA of the CDR3 is TGTGCCAGCAGCGCGACAGGGGGCTACGAGCAGTACTTC. Protein: CASSATGGYEQYF.

The rearrangement links TRBV25-1 to TRBJ1-1; 8 nucleotides agree with TRBD1. The CDR3 has 16 amino acids. CDR1 is MGHDK and CDR2 is SYGVNS in the germline V gene. V lost 3 bases, J lost 1 base, and 7 bases stayed unmatched. CDR3 in amino acids: CASSDDRTGPNTEAFF. CDR3 coding DNA: TGTGCCAGCAGTGACGATCGGACAGGGCCGAACACTGAAGCTTTCTTT.

V and J are TRBV19 and TRBJ2-7; D is unresolved. V was trimmed by 3 bases and J by 0 bases, leaving 9 bases between them. CDR1 LNHDA and CDR2 SQIVND come from the germline V gene (reference sequence). This CDR3 has 14 residues. This CDR3 reads CASSIQKNSYEQYF. The CDR3 DNA follows: TGTGCCAGTAGTATCCAGAAGAACTCCTACGAGCAGTACTTC.

A note on this clone: The junction differs from germline at one of its ends, possibly a read error. This sequence joins TRBV5-1 and TRBJ2-1; 8 nucleotides align to TRBD2. This CDR3 spans 12 amino acids. CDR1 and CDR2 (germline): SGHRS, YFSETQ. CDR3 nucleotide sequence: TGCGCCAGCAGCACCGGGACTAGGGGGTGGATCTTC. It translates to CASSTGTRGWIF.

This clone was observed a handful of times. V and J are TRBV19 and TRBJ1-5; D call uncertain. Germline V lookup: CDR1 LNHDA, CDR2 SQIVND (reference sequence). The ends were cut back, 3 bases at V and 0 bases at J, with 9 bases in the middle. This CDR3 has 15 residues. DNA for the CDR3: TGTGCCAGTAGTATGAGAGGATATAGCAATCAGCCCCAGCATTTT. Its translation: CASSMRGYSNQPQHF. Drawing the rest from reference TRBV19 and TRBJ1-5, the complete variable domain is DGGITQSPKYLFRKEGQNVTLSCEQNLNHDAMYWYRQDPGQGLRLIYYSQIVNDFQKGDIAEGYSVSREKKESFPLTVTSAQKNPTAFYLCASSMRGYSNQPQHFGDGTRLSIL.